These 8 T cell receptor beta chains were all obtained from the same sample, sequenced in a study of blood T cell repertoires in COVID-19. Clones were sequenced by immunoSEQ multiplex PCR, and TCRdb holds only the in-frame ones, with some missing. The table records approximately 240,000 clones, approximately 86% of them present only once. The specimen was peripheral blood. These receptors all come from a woman in her 30s who had recovered from COVID-19.

V is TRBV10-3 and J is TRBJ2-5, with 7 bases lining up with TRBD2. This CDR3 spans 15 amino acids. V lost 0 bases and J lost 7; bases outside the gene matches: 8. Per the germline V gene, CDR1 is ENHRY and CDR2 is SYGVKD. CDR3 in DNA: TGTGCCATCAGTGAGTCGGCCAGGGAGGGCGGGACCCAGTACTTC. This encodes CAISESAREGGTQYF.

V and J are TRBV6-5 and TRBJ2-1; TRBD2 matches at 7 bases. This CDR3 contains 14 residues. From germline, CDR1 is MNHEY and CDR2 SVGAGI. Trimming cost V 6 bases and J 7 bases; bases outside gene matches: 9. The CDR3 DNA reads as TGTGCCAGCAGGGGTGGAGGCGGGGGAAATGAGCAGTTCTTC. It specifies CASRGGGGGNEQFF.

The chain recombines TRBV2 with TRBJ1-1; D might be TRBD1 (5 bases). The CDR3 is 13 amino acids. Germline V gene sequence: CDR1 SNHLY, CDR2 FYNNEI. V dropped 6 bases and J dropped 11 bases, with 19 bases sitting between them. The CDR3 DNA follows: TGTGCCAGCAGGGGCGGGACCTCGGGAGCGGCTTTCTTT. Translated, it gives CASRGGTSGAAFF. The full variable domain, with the rest looked up from reference TRBV2 and TRBJ1-1, is EPEVTQTPSHQVTQMGQEVILRCVPISNHLYFYWYRQILGQKVEFLVSFYNNEISEKSEIFDDQFSVERPDGSNFTLKIRSTKLEDSAMYFCASRGGTSGAAFFGQGTRLTVV.

The V and J genes are TRBV5-1 and TRBJ2-1; D is possibly TRBD2 (5 bases). This CDR3 contains 17 residues. The V gene lost 0 bases and the J gene lost 8 bases, with 21 bases spanning the gap. CDR1 is SGHRS and CDR2 is YFSETQ in the germline V gene. CDR3 nucleotides: TGCGCCAGCAGCTTGGCCGGGATGGAGCGCTCGAGCGATGAGCAGTTCTTC. It translates to CASSLAGMERSSDEQFF.

The chain uses TRBV19 and TRBJ1-1; D gene ambiguous. V lost 1 base, J lost 5 bases, and 14 bases lay in between. This CDR3 is built from 15 residues. The V gene's germline CDR1 is LNHDA and CDR2 SQIVND (reference sequence). CDR3 coding DNA: TGTGCCAGTAGTATAGGTCTCTCTGGGAGTACTGAAGCTTTCTTT. Translated: CASSIGLSGSTEAFF.

V usage is TRBV7-9 and J usage is TRBJ2-1, with D uncertain. The CDR3 covers 14 residues. Germline loops: CDR1 SEHNR, CDR2 FQNEAQ (reference sequence). Trimming shortened V by 0 bases and J by 8 bases, and 11 bases separated the two germline ends. The CDR3 here is CASSLARFGDEQFF. The CDR3, as DNA: TGTGCCAGCAGCTTAGCGCGGTTTGGTGATGAGCAGTTCTTC.

This chain connects TRBV7-6 to TRBJ2-3; possible D gene TRBD2, 6 bases. The germline gives CDR1 SGHVS, CDR2 FNYEAQ. This CDR3 has 16 residues. Deletions cut 2 bases from V and 0 bases from J, with 12 bases between. CDR3 bases: TGTGCCAGCAGCTTATGGGGCGGGGTGAGCACAGATACGCAGTATTTT. This encodes CASSLWGGVSTDTQYF.

The chain has TRBV2 and TRBJ1-5; 8 nucleotides agree with TRBD1. The length of the CDR3 is 18 residues. Trimming at V came to 3 bases and at J to 0 bases, leaving 10 bases not matched to a gene. The germline V gene encodes CDR1 SNHLY and CDR2 FYNNEI. As DNA, the CDR3 is TGTGCCAGCAGTGACGCCCTTGGGACAGGCGGTAGCAATCAGCCCCAGCATTTT. Its translation: CASSDALGTGGSNQPQHF.